This record concerns one T cell receptor beta chain sequence. What it binds is not known. A second 7 to 11 cycle PCR used barcoded and J-beta primers. TCRdb ran MiXCR on the 5' RACE reads and lists one entry per CDR3 protein. The sample lists 750,000 to 950,000 distinct CDR3 sequences; about 53% were seen once. The data stem from a study of blood T cells in healthy people across ages. Findings of the study overall: The percentage of naive T cells correlated strongly with TCR beta diversity. Estimated diversity, derived from one million T cells, was regarded as an underestimate.

The CDR3 has 16 residues. Germline trimming cut 6 bases from V and 0 bases from J; bases unmatched to any gene: 6. The specimen was blood. This clonotype was obtained from a man aged 80 or over in good health. This chain links TRBV12-3 or TRBV12-4 with TRBJ2-3, with 10 bases that match TRBD2. The DNA for the CDR3 is TGTGCCAGCAGATCCACTAGCGGGGAAAGCACAGATACGCAGTATTTT. It encodes CASRSTSGESTDTQYF.